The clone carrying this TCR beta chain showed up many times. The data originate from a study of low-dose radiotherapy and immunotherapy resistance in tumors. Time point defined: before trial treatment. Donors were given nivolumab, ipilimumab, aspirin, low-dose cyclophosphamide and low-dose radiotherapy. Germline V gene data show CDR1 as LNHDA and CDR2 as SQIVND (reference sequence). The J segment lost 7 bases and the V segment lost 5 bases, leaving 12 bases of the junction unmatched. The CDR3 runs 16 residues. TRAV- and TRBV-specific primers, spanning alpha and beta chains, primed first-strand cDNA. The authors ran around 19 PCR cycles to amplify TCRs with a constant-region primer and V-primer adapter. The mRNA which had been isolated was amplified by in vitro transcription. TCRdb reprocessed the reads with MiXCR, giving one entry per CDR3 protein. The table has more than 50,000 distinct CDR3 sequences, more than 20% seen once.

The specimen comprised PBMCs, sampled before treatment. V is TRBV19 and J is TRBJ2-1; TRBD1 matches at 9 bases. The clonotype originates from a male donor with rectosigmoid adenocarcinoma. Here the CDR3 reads CASSSPGQGLQNEQFF. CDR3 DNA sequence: TGTGCCAGTAGTTCCCCAGGACAGGGGCTTCAAAATGAGCAGTTCTTC.